Each of the 3 T cell receptor beta chains below was sequenced from the same sample in a study of monozygotic twins with inflammatory bowel disease. After re-calling the 5' RACE reads, TCRdb lists one entry per CDR3 protein, DNA absent. This sample's clone table lists some 330,000 distinct CDR3 sequences. What was sequenced was blood. The receptors originated from a human donor with ulcerative colitis or Crohn's disease, or a healthy co-twin of an affected twin (not recorded which).

V gene TRBV25-1 combines with J gene TRBJ2-2; absent DNA, TCRdb's TRBD2 call cannot be checked. Germline V gene lookup returns CDR1 MGHDK and CDR2 SYGVNS. CDR3 length: 15 residues. CDR3 loop: CASSETSGKTGELFF.

This chain links TRBV7-2 with TRBJ1-5; TCRdb proposes TRBD1, but this gene call is untestable without DNA. Germline CDR1 SGHTA, CDR2 FQGNSA. This CDR3 region has 14 residues. This CDR3 is CASSPGQGVSPQHF.

The chain employs TRBV29-1 and TRBJ2-2; as DNA is missing, the TRBD2 call by TCRdb cannot be tested. The germline CDR1 and CDR2 sequences are SQVTM and ANQGSEA. The CDR3 totals 15 residues. The CDR3 sequence: CSVGAGTSGTGELFF.